This entry describes one T cell receptor (beta chain). Trimming removed 1 base at V and 5 bases at J, with 8 bases between. The length of the CDR3 is 13 residues. CDR1 and CDR2 from the germline V gene are MDHEN and SYDVKM. The sample originates from a study of blood T cell repertoires in COVID-19. Background on the study: Samples taken during acute and convalescent COVID-19 were collected in the United States, Italy and Spain. Sources were T cells, B-cell-depleted T cells, or PBMCs; the material itself was cDNA or gDNA.

Some clones are missing from TCRdb's copy, which holds only in-frame ones; the method was immunoSEQ multiplex PCR. The sample lists about 140,000 clones; around four fifths were seen once. Those enrolled, adults aged 18 to 89 years, came from about two dozen US areas. Donors in Cohort 3 who had recovered were those with two negative PCRs, healthcare professional clearance, or resolution of their symptoms. The source of this sequence is a woman between 40 and 50 years old who had recovered from COVID-19. This rearrangement joins TRBV28 to TRBJ1-2; D is unclear. What was sequenced was PBMCs or T cells enriched from blood (not recorded which). The DNA of the CDR3 is TGTGCCAGCAGTTTATCCCTTCTATATGGCTACACCTTC. Translated, it gives CASSLSLLYGYTF.